The TCR beta chain under discussion was sequenced for a study of CD8+CD57+ T cells in acquired aplastic anemia. TCR beta VDJ and CDR3 profiling used genomic DNA as template. TCRdb called the reads again in MiXCR, with one record for every CDR3 protein. The data contain around 170,000 distinct CDR3 sequences, roughly half of them singletons. Per germline, CDR1 MGHDK and CDR2 SYGVNS. Trimming removed 4 bases at V and 2 bases at J, with 22 bases between. This CDR3 contains 18 residues. This chain connects TRBV25-1 to TRBJ2-3; D is uncertain. The receptor's source is a human donor in good health. Material for sequencing was sorted CD4+, CD8+, or CD8+CD57+ T cells (not recorded which) from PBMCs. Written as DNA, the CDR3 is TGTGCCAGCAGTGTACGAGTCCCCCACGTCCTCCCCACAGATACGCAGTATTTT. Protein product: CASSVRVPHVLPTDTQYF.